This T cell receptor (beta chain) was sequenced for a study of beta chain features in type 1 diabetes. This clone was counted ten times or more. Trimming pared 0 bases from V and 0 bases from J, leaving 8 bases between. Germline CDR1 SGHDN, CDR2 FVKESK. This CDR3 is built from 16 residues. Naive, central memory, regulatory and stem cell-like memory cells within the CD4+ compartment were sorted using CD45RO/CCR7/CD25/CD127/CD95/CD27. Every bit of the isolated RNA underwent reverse transcription, so sequencing read expressed TCRB transcripts. Sequenced by immunoSEQ multiplex PCR; TCRdb stores in-frame clones only, minus some. The table has 150,000 to 190,000 clones, under 9.5% seen once; the top ten hold about 0.6%.

This clonotype was sampled from a man aged 18 to 29 in good health. The chain employs TRBV14 and TRBJ2-2, with D unresolved. Sequencing was performed on central memory CD4+ T cells from blood. In nucleotides, the CDR3 is TGTGCCAGCAGCCAAGAGACTTACGCGAACACCGGGGAGCTGTTTTTT. Its translation: CASSQETYANTGELFF.